Listed below are T cell receptor beta chains from one sample, sequenced in a study of blood T cell repertoires in COVID-19. This table comes from immunoSEQ multiplex PCR, and its TCRdb copy is limited to in-frame clones, with some not included. The data contain about 270,000 clones, 86% of them singletons. Sequenced material: peripheral blood. These TCRs come from a woman aged 25 to 39 with COVID-19, enrolled during active disease. The CDR3 runs from the conserved cysteine through the conserved F or W. The D gene is left open where the match is weak. The size entry is marked missing in some rows and otherwise reads once, few, many or a size class.

TRBV6-5,NA,13,TRBJ2-2,TRBD1,TGTGCCAGCAAAAGGACAGGCACCGGGGAGCTGTTTTTT,CASKRTGTGELFF
TRBV6-5,NA,14,TRBJ1-6,NA,TGTGCCAGCAAGGACAGAACCTATAATTCACCCCTCCACTTT,CASKDRTYNSPLHF
TRBV13,few,13,TRBJ1-2,NA,TGTGCCAGCAGCGCAGGGTCCCACTATGGCTACACCTTC,CASSAGSHYGYTF
TRBV3-1/TRBV3-2,NA,13,TRBJ2-7,NA,TGTGCCAGCAGCCAAGACAGGGGTTCCGAGCAGTACTTC,CASSQDRGSEQYF
TRBV15,NA,13,TRBJ1-1,NA,TGTGCCACCAGCCGACGGGAAAACCCTGAAGCTTTCTTT,CATSRRENPEAFF
TRBV7-9,NA,16,TRBJ1-2,NA,TGTGCCAGCAGCTTAGCGTATCGGACAGCTAACTATGGCTACACCTTC,CASSLAYRTANYGYTF
TRBV27,few,14,TRBJ2-7,TRBD1,TGTGCCAGCAGTTCTGGACAGGGCTCCTACGAGCAGTACTTC,CASSSGQGSYEQYF
TRBV5-6,NA,12,TRBJ2-3,NA,TGTGCCAGCAGCTTGCCTGTGGATACGCAGTATTTT,CASSLPVDTQYF
TRBV5-6,NA,14,TRBJ1-4,NA,TGTGCCAGCAACACCCAGGGGAAGGGAGAAAAACTGTTTTTT,CASNTQGKGEKLFF
TRBV9,NA,15,TRBJ2-5,NA,TGTGCCAGCAGCGCCGCGGGACGGCTCCAAGAGACCCAGTACTTC,CASSAAGRLQETQYF
TRBV7-8,NA,13,TRBJ2-7,NA,TGTGCCAGCATAAGTGAGTCCTCCTACGAGCAGTACTTC,CASISESSYEQYF
TRBV11-3,once,20,TRBJ1-2,NA,TGTGCCAGCAGCTTAGAGGTCGCGGGTCTCTCCTCCCCCTTTAACTATGGCTACACCTTC,CASSLEVAGLSSPFNYGYTF
TRBV7-2,NA,15,TRBJ1-5,NA,TGTGCCAGCAGCAAGAGGGTTGGCGGCAATCAGCCCCAGCATTTT,CASSKRVGGNQPQHF
TRBV6-5,NA,13,TRBJ1-1,NA,TGTGCCAGCAGTTACGGTTCGGTCACTGAAGCTTTCTTT,CASSYGSVTEAFF
TRBV27,NA,11,TRBJ1-1,NA,TGTGCCAGCAGTCGGGGAACTGAAGCTTTCTTT,CASSRGTEAFF
TRBV6-6,NA,19,TRBJ1-3,NA,TGTGCCAGCAGTCCCCCCATTGGGCCCAGTGACATCTCTGGAAACACCATATATTTT,CASSPPIGPSDISGNTIYF
TRBV5-6,NA,14,TRBJ1-5,NA,TGTGCCAGCCACCCAAGAGAGGGAAATCAGCCCCAGCATTTT,CASHPREGNQPQHF